This TCR beta chain came from a study of T cell repertoires in cytomegalovirus infection. J gave up 7 bases and V 3 bases, and 6 bases lay outside the gene matches. CDR1 and CDR2 (germline): MGHRA, YSYEKL. This CDR3 spans 14 amino acids. TCRdb used MiXCR to reprocess the reads, holding one entry per CDR3 protein. The repertoire has over 100,000 distinct CDR3 sequences, 10% of them found once; the top ten carry approximately 30%. This clonotype came up a few times. The antigen remains undetermined. Sequenced input: PBMCs, sequenced either directly or after in vitro stimulation (not recorded which). The chain couples TRBV4-1 to TRBJ2-1, with 7 positions matching TRBD2. The TCR sequence derives from a human donor in good health (CMV status not recorded). Some clones in this sample may be carry-over from other donors' samples. The CDR3 nucleotides are TGCGCCAGCAGCCATCCTAGCGGCATGAATGAGCAGTTCTTC. Protein sequence: CASSHPSGMNEQFF.